This T cell receptor (beta chain) was retrieved from a study of control samples from healthy donors and cancer patients. Sequenced by immunoSEQ multiplex PCR; TCRdb stores in-frame clones only, minus some. Here the sample spans 150,000 to 200,000 clones, about 90% being singletons. This CDR3 comprises 12 residues. V lost 6 bases and J lost 2, with 8 bases in between. Per the germline V gene, CDR1 is SGHRS and CDR2 is YFSETQ. Sequencing was done on a sample of blood. This sequence originates from a man aged 25-40 years in good health. The chain is built from TRBV5-1 and TRBJ1-2; D unclear. CDR3 sequence: CASTILNYGYTF. In DNA, the CDR3 is TGCGCCAGCACTATCTTAAACTATGGCTACACCTTC.